The next 3 T cell receptor beta chains were all read from a single sample in a study of T-cell reconstitution after alpha-beta-depleted transplantation in children. Library preparation (for TCRbeta) was performed with unique molecular identifiers. TCRdb reprocessed the PCR reads via MiXCR and lists one record per CDR3 protein. The table includes hundreds of thousands of distinct CDR3 sequences, approximately 9.5% detected once. The material was PBMCs from the stem cell graft donor, obtained from the stem cell graft. The receptors originated from a human donor who donated a stem cell graft to a child with acute lymphoblastic leukemia.

This chain joins TRBV5-1 and TRBJ2-2; 9 nucleotides match TRBD1. The ends lost 4 bases at V and 2 bases at J; junction bases unmatched: 6. CDR1 SGHRS and CDR2 YFSETQ come from the germline V gene. This CDR3 region has 16 residues. The CDR3 DNA reads TGCGCCAGCAGCCAAGGACAGGGGACTAACACCGGGGAGCTGTTTTTT. Translation: CASSQGQGTNTGELFF.

This clonotype was detected a few times. The rearrangement links TRBV29-1 to TRBJ2-1; D gene unclear. Per germline, CDR1 SQVTM and CDR2 ANQGSEA. V lost 2 bases, J lost 9 bases, and 5 bases lay in between. The CDR3 is 10 amino acids. The DNA of the CDR3 is TGCAGCGTTGAATTAAGTGAGCAGTTCTTC. Translation: CSVELSEQFF.

In this sample, this clonotype turned up many times. The genes are TRBV7-6 and TRBJ2-3; the D gene is possibly TRBD2 (5 bases). Trimming left V 1 base short and J 6 bases short, with 14 bases between. CDR3 length equals 15 residues. Germline loops: CDR1 SGHVS, CDR2 FNYEAQ. CDR3 DNA: TGTGCCAGCAGCTTAGTCGGCTCGACGGGGGATACGCAGTATTTT. This translates into CASSLVGSTGDTQYF.